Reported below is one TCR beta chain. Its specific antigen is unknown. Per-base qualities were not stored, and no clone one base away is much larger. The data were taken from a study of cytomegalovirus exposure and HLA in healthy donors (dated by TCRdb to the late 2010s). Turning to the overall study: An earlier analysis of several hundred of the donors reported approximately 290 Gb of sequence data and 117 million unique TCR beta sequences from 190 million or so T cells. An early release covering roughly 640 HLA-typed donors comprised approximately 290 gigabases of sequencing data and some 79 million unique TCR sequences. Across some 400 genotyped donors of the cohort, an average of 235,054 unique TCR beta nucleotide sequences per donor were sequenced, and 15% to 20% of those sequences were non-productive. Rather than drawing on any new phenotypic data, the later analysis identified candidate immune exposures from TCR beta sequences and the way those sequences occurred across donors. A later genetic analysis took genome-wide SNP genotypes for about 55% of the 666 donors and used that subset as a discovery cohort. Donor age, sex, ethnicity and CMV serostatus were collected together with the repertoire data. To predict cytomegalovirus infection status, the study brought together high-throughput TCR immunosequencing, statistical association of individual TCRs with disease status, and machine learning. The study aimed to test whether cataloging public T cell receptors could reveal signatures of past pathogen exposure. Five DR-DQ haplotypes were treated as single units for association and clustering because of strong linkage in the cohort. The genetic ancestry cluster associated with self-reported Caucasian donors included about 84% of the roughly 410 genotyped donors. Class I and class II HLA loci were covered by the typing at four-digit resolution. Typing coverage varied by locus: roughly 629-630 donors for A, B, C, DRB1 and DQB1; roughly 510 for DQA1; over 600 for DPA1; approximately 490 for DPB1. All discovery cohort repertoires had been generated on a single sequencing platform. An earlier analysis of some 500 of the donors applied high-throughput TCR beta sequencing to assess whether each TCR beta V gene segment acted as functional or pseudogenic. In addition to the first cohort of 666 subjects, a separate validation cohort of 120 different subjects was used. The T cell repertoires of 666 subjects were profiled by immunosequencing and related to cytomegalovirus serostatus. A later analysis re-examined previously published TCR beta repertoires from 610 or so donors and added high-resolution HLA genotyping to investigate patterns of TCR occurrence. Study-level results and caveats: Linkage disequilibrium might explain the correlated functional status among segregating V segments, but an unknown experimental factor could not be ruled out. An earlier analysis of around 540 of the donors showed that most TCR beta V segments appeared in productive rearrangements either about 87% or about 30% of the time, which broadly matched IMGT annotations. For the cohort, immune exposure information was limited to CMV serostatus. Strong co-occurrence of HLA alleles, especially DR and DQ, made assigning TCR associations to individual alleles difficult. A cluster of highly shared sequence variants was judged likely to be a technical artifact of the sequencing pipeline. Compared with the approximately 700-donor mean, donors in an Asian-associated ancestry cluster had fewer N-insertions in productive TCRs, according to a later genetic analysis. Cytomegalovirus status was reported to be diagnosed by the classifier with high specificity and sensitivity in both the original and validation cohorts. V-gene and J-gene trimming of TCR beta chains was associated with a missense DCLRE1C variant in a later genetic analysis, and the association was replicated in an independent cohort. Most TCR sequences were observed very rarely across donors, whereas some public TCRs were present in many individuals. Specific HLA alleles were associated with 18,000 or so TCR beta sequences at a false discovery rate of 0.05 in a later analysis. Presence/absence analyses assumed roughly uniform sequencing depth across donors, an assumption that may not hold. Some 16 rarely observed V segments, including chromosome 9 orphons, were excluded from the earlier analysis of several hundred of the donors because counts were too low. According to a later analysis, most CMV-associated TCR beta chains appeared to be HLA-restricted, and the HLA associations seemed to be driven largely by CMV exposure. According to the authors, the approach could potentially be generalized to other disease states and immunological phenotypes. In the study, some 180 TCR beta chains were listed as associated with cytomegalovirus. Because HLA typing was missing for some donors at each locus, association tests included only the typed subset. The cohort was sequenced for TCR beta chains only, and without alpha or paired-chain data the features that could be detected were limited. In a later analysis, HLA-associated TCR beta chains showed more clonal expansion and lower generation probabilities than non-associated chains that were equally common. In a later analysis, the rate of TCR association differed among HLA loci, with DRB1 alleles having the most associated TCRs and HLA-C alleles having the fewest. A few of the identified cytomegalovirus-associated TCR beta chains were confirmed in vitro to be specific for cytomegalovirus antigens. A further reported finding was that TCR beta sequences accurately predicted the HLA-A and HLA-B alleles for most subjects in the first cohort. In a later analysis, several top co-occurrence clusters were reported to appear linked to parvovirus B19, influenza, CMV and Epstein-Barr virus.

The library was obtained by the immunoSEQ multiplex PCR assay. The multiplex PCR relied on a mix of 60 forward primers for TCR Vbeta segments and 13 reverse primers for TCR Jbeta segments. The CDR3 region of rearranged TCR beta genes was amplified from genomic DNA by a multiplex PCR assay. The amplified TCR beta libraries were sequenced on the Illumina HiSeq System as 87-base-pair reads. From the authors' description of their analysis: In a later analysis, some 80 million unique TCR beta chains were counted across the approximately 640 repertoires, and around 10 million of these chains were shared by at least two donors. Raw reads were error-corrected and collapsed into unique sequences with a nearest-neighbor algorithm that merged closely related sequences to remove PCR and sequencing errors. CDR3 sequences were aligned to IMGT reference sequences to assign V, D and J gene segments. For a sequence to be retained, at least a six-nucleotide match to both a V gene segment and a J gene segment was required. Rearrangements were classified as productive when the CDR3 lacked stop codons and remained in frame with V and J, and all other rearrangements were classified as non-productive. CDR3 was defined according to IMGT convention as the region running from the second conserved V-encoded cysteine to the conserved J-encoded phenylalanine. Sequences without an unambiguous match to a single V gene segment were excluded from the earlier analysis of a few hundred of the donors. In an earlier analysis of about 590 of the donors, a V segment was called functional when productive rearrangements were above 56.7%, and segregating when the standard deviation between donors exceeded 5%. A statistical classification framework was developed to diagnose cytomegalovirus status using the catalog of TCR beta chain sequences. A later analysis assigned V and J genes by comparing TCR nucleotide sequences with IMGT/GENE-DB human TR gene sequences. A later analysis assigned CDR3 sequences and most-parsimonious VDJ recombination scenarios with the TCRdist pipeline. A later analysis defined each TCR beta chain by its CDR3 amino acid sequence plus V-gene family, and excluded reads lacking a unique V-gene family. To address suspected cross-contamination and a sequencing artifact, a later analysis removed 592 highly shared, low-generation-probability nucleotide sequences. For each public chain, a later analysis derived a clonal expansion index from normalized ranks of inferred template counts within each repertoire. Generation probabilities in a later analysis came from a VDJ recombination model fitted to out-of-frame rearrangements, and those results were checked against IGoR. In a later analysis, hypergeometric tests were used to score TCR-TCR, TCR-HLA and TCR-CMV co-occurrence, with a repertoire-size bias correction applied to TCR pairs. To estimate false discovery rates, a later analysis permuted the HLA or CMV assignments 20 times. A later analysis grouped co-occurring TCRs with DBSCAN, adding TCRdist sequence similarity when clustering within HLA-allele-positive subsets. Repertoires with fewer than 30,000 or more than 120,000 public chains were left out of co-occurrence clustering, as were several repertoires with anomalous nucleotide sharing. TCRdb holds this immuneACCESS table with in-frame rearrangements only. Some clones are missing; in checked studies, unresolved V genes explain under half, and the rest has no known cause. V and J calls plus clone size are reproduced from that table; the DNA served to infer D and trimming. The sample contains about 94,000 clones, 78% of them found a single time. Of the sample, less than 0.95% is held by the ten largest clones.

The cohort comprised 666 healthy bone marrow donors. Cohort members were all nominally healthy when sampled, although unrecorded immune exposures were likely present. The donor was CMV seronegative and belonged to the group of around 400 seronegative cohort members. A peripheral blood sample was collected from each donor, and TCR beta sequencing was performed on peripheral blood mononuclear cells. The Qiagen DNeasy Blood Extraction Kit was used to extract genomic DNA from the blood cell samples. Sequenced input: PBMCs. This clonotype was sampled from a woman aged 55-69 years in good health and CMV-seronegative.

CDR3 loop: CASSSNPSHEQFF. The DNA reads as follows: TGTGCCAGCAGCTCTAACCCCTCCCATGAGCAGTTCTTC. The chain links TRBV7-2 with TRBJ2-1; no D gene is confidently identified. V drops 4 bases and J drops 8 bases, leaving 12 bases in between. The germline V gene yields SGHTA for CDR1 and FQGNSA for CDR2. The CDR3 spans 13 residues, from the cysteine through the phenylalanine. Only CDR3 DNA remains: 39 bases, in frame from the first base.